The entry that follows covers one T cell receptor (beta chain) sequence. The data were obtained in a study of blood T cell repertoires in COVID-19. At the level of the study: There were acute and convalescent COVID-19 samples, and they came from the United States, Italy and Spain.

Measured with immunoSEQ multiplex PCR; TCRdb has only the in-frame clones, and not every one. This sample has 250,000 to 300,000 clones, with 75% to 90% found just once. Trimming took off 0 bases at V and 10 bases at J, with 16 bases between the two ends. The CDR3 has 15 amino acids. Germline CDR1 is GTSNPN and CDR2 is SVGIG (reference sequence). V is TRBV30 and J is TRBJ1-6; D is uncertain. The sequence came from a man aged 40-49 years with acute or convalescent COVID-19. Sequenced material: peripheral blood. CDR3 protein: CAWSVGQAYGSPLHF. The CDR3 coding sequence is TGTGCCTGGAGTGTAGGCCAGGCCTATGGCTCACCCCTCCACTTT.